This T cell receptor beta chain was identified in a study of human T cells and chemical hapten exposure. Study-wide results and limits: DPC sensitization left the count of TCRs above 1 in 1000 unchanged.

Trimming pared 2 bases from V and 3 bases from J, leaving 11 bases between. CDR3 length: 15 amino acids. CDR1 and CDR2 from the germline V gene are LGHDT and YNNKEL (reference sequence). Many counts were recorded for this clonotype. What it binds is not known. Time point reported: healthy volunteer bleed at 2 weeks. Unseparated into fractions, whole blood served as the source from which total RNA was extracted. Unique molecular identifiers were linked by the library to individual cDNA molecules. In the authors' workflow: Ranging from about 20,000 to 750,000, TCR counts per sample had a median value of roughly 96,000. TCRdb reprocessed the RACE reads with MiXCR, giving one entry per CDR3 protein. These V and J calls rely on TCRdb rather than the paper's analysis. This sample has under 95,000 distinct CDR3 sequences; about 8.6% occur once, and the top ten carry about 3%.

The chain carries TRBV3-1 and TRBJ1-5, with D perhaps TRBD1 (5 bases). Sequencing used whole blood. The TCR originated in a female donor in good health. Some clones in this sample may be carry-over from other donors' samples. The CDR3 DNA sequence: TGTGCCAGCAGCCAAAGGGGAATTGACAATCAGCCCCAGCATTTT. Protein sequence: CASSQRGIDNQPQHF.